The 26 T cell receptor beta chains below come from one sample, sequenced in a study of blood T cell repertoires in COVID-19 (dated by TCRdb to 2018 to 2020). Libraries were constructed by the immunoSEQ multiplex PCR assay. TCRdb's version of the immuneACCESS table is confined to in-frame rearrangements and falls short of the full clone set. An unresolved V gene accounts for under half of the shortfall where checked; the remainder is of unknown origin. The sample contains more than 95,000 clones, roughly nine tenths of them found a single time. The top ten constitute 6% to 9.5% of the sample. The sequenced sample consisted of peripheral blood. The receptors were gathered from a man in his 70s who had recovered from COVID-19.

DNA for the CDR3: TGTGCCAGCAGCGGCCGGGACAGGGGGTTGAACTATGGCTACACCTTC. Translated, it gives CASSGRDRGLNYGYTF. The chain combines TRBV21-1 with TRBJ1-2; TRBD1 was called by the table and not checked on the DNA. TRBV21-1 is noted as a pseudogene. This CDR3 is built from 16 residues.

J is TRBJ1-2 and V is TRBV28, with 7 bases lining up with TRBD1. The CDR3 is 16 residues long. The germline gives CDR1 MDHEN, CDR2 SYDVKM. J lost 4 bases, V lost 4 bases, and 12 bases had no gene match. The CDR3 DNA follows: TGTGCCAGCAGTTCCCTGGACAGGATGGAAACCTATGGCTACACCTTC. It specifies CASSSLDRMETYGYTF.

V gene TRBV6-5 combines with J gene TRBJ2-3, with a possible D match to TRBD2 (5 bases). The germline V and J ends were trimmed by 8 bases and 4 bases, with 16 bases remaining between them. CDR1 and CDR2 (germline): MNHEY, SVGAGI. The CDR3 loop spans 14 amino acids. The CDR3 region has the DNA TGTGCCAGCGGCGGCGGAGCGGAGGCAGATACGCAGTATTTT. Translation gives CASGGGAEADTQYF.

The chain couples TRBV6-1 to TRBJ2-1, with TRBD1 matching 10 bases. This CDR3 comprises 17 residues. V trimming: 6 bases; J trimming: 0 bases; junction bases outside the gene matches: 8. Per the germline V gene, CDR1 is MNHNS and CDR2 is SASEGT. The CDR3 sequence: CASRERTGGSSYNEQFF. The DNA of the CDR3 is TGTGCCAGCAGGGAACGGACAGGGGGTAGCTCCTACAATGAGCAGTTCTTC.

This rearrangement joins TRBV15 to TRBJ1-5, with 7 bases that match TRBD1. The germline V gene has CDR1 LNHNV and CDR2 YYDKDF (reference sequence). V lost 0 bases to trimming and J lost 6 bases; unmatched junction nucleotides: 5. This CDR3 is 15 amino acids long. The CDR3 sequence: CATSRDGTEGQPQHF. The CDR3 DNA reads as TGTGCCACCAGCAGAGATGGGACAGAAGGTCAGCCCCAGCATTTT.

The gene calls are TRBV2 and TRBJ2-1; TRBD2 matches at 9 bases. Germline CDR1 and CDR2: SNHLY and FYNNEI. Trimming at V came to 2 bases and at J to 3 bases, leaving 11 bases not matched to a gene. This CDR3 is 18 amino acids long. CDR3 amino acids: CASSEFASGMLLYNEQFF. DNA of the CDR3: TGTGCCAGCAGTGAATTTGCTAGCGGGATGCTCCTCTACAATGAGCAGTTCTTC.

The chain has TRBV7-9 and TRBJ2-3; TRBD2 aligns across 8 bases. Germline V gives CDR1 SEHNR, CDR2 FQNEAQ (reference sequence). After removal of 7 bases from V and 0 bases from J, the junction contained 6 bases not matched to a gene. This CDR3 spans 15 amino acids. CDR3 loop: CASTVAGISTDTQYF. CDR3 in DNA: TGTGCCAGCACCGTAGCGGGGATTAGCACAGATACGCAGTATTTT.

This clone has just a few counts. V gene TRBV29-1 combines with J gene TRBJ1-2, with TRBD1 matching 9 bases. After removal of 4 bases from V and 2 bases from J, the junction contained 5 bases not matched to a gene. There are 14 residues in the CDR3. Germline CDR1 SQVTM, CDR2 ANQGSEA. The CDR3 loop is CSVGGQGRNYGYTF. The CDR3 nucleotides read TGCAGCGTTGGGGGACAGGGAAGGAACTATGGCTACACCTTC.

The chain couples TRBV28 to TRBJ1-1, with 11 bases lining up with TRBD1. Germline CDR1 is MDHEN and CDR2 is SYDVKM. This CDR3 is built from 15 residues. The junction had 4 bases not matched to a gene; V was cut back by 6 bases and J by 1 base. In DNA, the CDR3 is TGTGCCAGCAGGGACAGGGGGCGAGGGAACACTGAAGCTTTCTTT. Translated: CASRDRGRGNTEAFF.

The chain links TRBV7-2 to TRBJ1-2, with 8 bases fitting TRBD1. This CDR3 is built from 15 residues. CDR1 SGHTA and CDR2 FQGNSA come from the germline V gene. V trimming: 3 bases; J trimming: 3 bases; junction bases outside the gene matches: 6. CDR3 in amino acids: CASSFRTGRDYGYTF. For the CDR3, the DNA is TGTGCCAGCAGCTTTCGGACAGGGAGAGACTATGGCTACACCTTC. Using reference TRBV7-2 and TRBJ1-2 for the parts outside the CDR3, the full variable domain is GAGVSQSPSNKVTEKGKDVELRCDPISGHTALYWYRQSLGQGLEFLIYFQGNSAPDKSGLPSDRFSAERTGGSVSTLTIQRTQQEDSAVYLCASSFRTGRDYGYTFGSGTRLTVV.

This sequence joins TRBV5-4 and TRBJ2-1; 14 nucleotides align to TRBD2. The junction had 5 bases not matched to a gene; V was cut back by 6 bases and J by 3 bases. From germline, CDR1 is SGHNT and CDR2 YYREEE (reference sequence). The CDR3 covers 16 residues. Here the CDR3 DNA reads TGTGCCAGCACCTGGGGACTAGCGGGAGTCTACAATGAGCAGTTCTTC. Residues: CASTWGLAGVYNEQFF.

The V gene is TRBV27, the J gene TRBJ2-1; 15 nucleotides line up with TRBD2. The trim removed 4 bases at V and 4 bases at J, leaving 8 bases unmatched. Germline-derived CDR1 and CDR2 are MNHEY and SMNVEV (reference sequence). The CDR3 contains 18 residues. In DNA form, the CDR3 reads TGTGCCAGCAGTTGGGCGGGACTAGCGGGGGGAACATACAATGAGCAGTTCTTC. Translation gives CASSWAGLAGGTYNEQFF.

This sequence joins TRBV21-1 and TRBJ2-1; TRBD1, the table's D call, was not compared with the DNA. TRBV21-1 is shown as a pseudogene. CDR3 size: 18 residues. This CDR3 is CASSHSSPGQSSYNEQFF. The CDR3 region has the DNA TGTGCCAGCAGCCATTCTTCCCCGGGACAGAGCTCCTACAATGAGCAGTTCTTC.

The chain uses TRBV20-1 and TRBJ2-7; the D is unclear. Trimming took off 4 bases at V and 2 bases at J, with 6 bases between the two ends. The CDR3 contains 11 residues. CDR1 DFQATT and CDR2 SNEGSKA come from the germline V gene (reference sequence). The CDR3 reads CSAIPTYEQYF. The DNA of the CDR3 is TGCAGTGCTATCCCTACCTACGAGCAGTACTTC.

The chain employs TRBV19 and TRBJ2-7; a possible D gene is TRBD2 (6 bases). Germline-derived CDR1 and CDR2 are LNHDA and SQIVND (reference sequence). The CDR3 has 16 amino acids. Trimming pared 6 bases from V and 4 bases from J, leaving 22 bases between. The CDR3 here is CASRGYTSGTEYEQYF. The CDR3 DNA sequence: TGTGCCAGTAGAGGATACACCTCCGGGACTGAATACGAGCAGTACTTC.

The V call is TRBV5-1, the J call TRBJ2-5; D gene uncertain. CDR1 SGHRS and CDR2 YFSETQ come from the germline V gene. There are 13 residues in the CDR3. Trimming removed 4 bases from V and 5 bases from J, with 12 bases in between. CDR3 DNA sequence: TGCGCCAGCAGCCCACCGGGTGGGGAGACCCAGTACTTC. Translated, it gives CASSPPGGETQYF.

The rearrangement links TRBV7-9 to TRBJ1-1; possible D gene TRBD1, 6 bases. V lost 2 bases to trimming and J lost 1 base, with 11 bases between them. The CDR3 has 15 residues. The germline V gene encodes CDR1 SEHNR and CDR2 FQNEAQ (reference sequence). For the CDR3, the DNA is TGTGCCAGCAGCTTAAGAGGGGGGGCGAACACTGAAGCTTTCTTT. Amino acids: CASSLRGGANTEAFF.

The sample holds a few counts of this clone. The chain joins TRBV4-2 to TRBJ2-2; perhaps TRBD2 as D (6 bases). CDR3 size: 16 residues. Trimming removed 1 base at V and 4 bases at J, with 13 bases between. Per the germline V gene, CDR1 is LGHNA and CDR2 is YNFKEQ. CDR3 residues: CASSQGPGDLTGELFF. CDR3 DNA sequence: TGTGCCAGCAGCCAAGGACCGGGGGATCTCACCGGGGAGCTGTTTTTT.

This chain uses TRBV6-2 or TRBV6-3 with TRBJ2-1, with TRBD1 identical over 10 bases. This CDR3 comprises 13 residues. The germline V gene encodes CDR1 MNHEY and CDR2 SVGEGT. Unmatched junction bases numbered 1, after V lost 2 bases and J lost 9 bases. CDR3 sequence reads: CASSYGQGGEQFF. The CDR3 coding sequence is TGTGCCAGCAGTTACGGACAGGGGGGTGAGCAGTTCTTC.

The chain uses TRBV9 and TRBJ1-3; D gene ambiguous. Germline V lookup: CDR1 SGDLS, CDR2 YYNGEE. Trimming took off 0 bases at V and 0 bases at J, with 4 bases between the two ends. There are 14 residues in the CDR3. The CDR3 here is CASSVANSGNTIYF. The CDR3 bases are TGTGCCAGCAGCGTAGCCAACTCTGGAAACACCATATATTTT.

V and J are TRBV7-3 and TRBJ1-6; 7 bases match TRBD1. From germline, CDR1 is SGHTA and CDR2 FQGTGA. The CDR3 is 14 amino acids. J gave up 9 bases and V 5 bases, and 7 bases lay outside the gene matches. CDR3 loop: CASSETGTGSPLHF. CDR3 sequence (DNA): TGTGCCAGCAGCGAGACAGGGACTGGTTCACCCCTCCACTTT. Drawing the rest from reference TRBV7-3 and TRBJ1-6, the complete variable domain is GAGVSQTPSNKVTEKGKYVELRCDPISGHTALYWYRQSLGQGPEFLIYFQGTGAADDSGLPNDRFFAVRPEGSVSTLKIQRTERGDSAVYLCASSETGTGSPLHFGNGTRLTVT.

V and J are TRBV28 and TRBJ1-5; D is unresolved. V was shortened by 1 base and J by 4 bases, with 11 bases between the two germline ends. CDR3 size: 15 residues. Germline loops: CDR1 MDHEN, CDR2 SYDVKM. CDR3 region: CASSLFPRQNQPQHF. The CDR3 DNA reads as TGTGCCAGCAGTTTATTCCCCAGGCAAAATCAGCCCCAGCATTTT.

The gene calls are TRBV5-4 and TRBJ2-3; 14 bases fit TRBD2. The V segment lost 5 bases and the J segment 5 bases; nucleotides outside the gene matches: 7. This CDR3 has 16 amino acids. CDR1 is SGHNT and CDR2 is YYREEE in the germline V gene (reference sequence). The CDR3 DNA sequence: TGTGCCAGCAGTTTGACTAGCGGGGGGGCGGGAGATACGCAGTATTTT. Its translation: CASSLTSGGAGDTQYF.

The genes are TRBV7-3 and TRBJ1-2; 7 bases are shared with TRBD1. The germline CDR1 and CDR2 sequences are SGHTA and FQGTGA. J lost 8 bases, V lost 1 base, and 7 bases had no gene match. The CDR3 contains 14 residues. The CDR3 reads CASSLSGSGGGYTF. CDR3 in DNA: TGTGCCAGCAGCTTAAGTGGCTCAGGGGGAGGCTACACCTTC.

The gene calls are TRBV28 and TRBJ2-7, with D maybe TRBD1 (6 bases). The CDR3 runs to 16 residues. V was trimmed by 6 bases and J by 2 bases, leaving 20 bases between them. Germline V CDR1 and CDR2: MDHEN, SYDVKM. The CDR3 sequence is CASSRPPGHPAYEQYF. The CDR3 DNA reads TGTGCCAGCAGCCGTCCGCCGGGACATCCAGCCTACGAGCAGTACTTC.

This rearrangement joins TRBV28 to TRBJ2-7; weak D call: TRBD1 (5 bases). The germline V gene encodes CDR1 MDHEN and CDR2 SYDVKM. Trimming removed 5 bases at V and 3 bases at J, with 11 bases between. This CDR3 is built from 13 residues. In DNA form, the CDR3 reads TGTGCCAGCAGTCCCCCAGGGTTCTACGAGCAGTACTTC. This gives the protein CASSPPGFYEQYF.